Described below is a single T cell receptor beta chain sequence and its context. This entry is derived from a study of T-cell memory formation after mild COVID-19. Germline V lookup: CDR1 SGHTA, CDR2 FQGNSA. The CDR3 has 16 amino acids. Trimming took 5 bases from V and 0 from J; bases not matched to a gene: 4. MiXCR was run by TCRdb on the 5' RACE reads, yielding one entry per CDR3 protein. The sample lists approximately 440,000 distinct CDR3 sequences; around 20% were seen once. The J gene is TRBJ2-7, the V gene TRBV7-2, with 13 bases that match TRBD2. The receptor was isolated from an adult woman who had mild COVID-19 (a few samples of this study predate the infection). Cell type and time point are not known. The sequenced sample was PBMCs or a T cell subset sorted from them (not recorded which). CDR3 nucleotide sequence: TGTGCCAGCAGCATAACTAGCGGGAGGGGCTCCTACGAGCAGTACTTC. Amino acids: CASSITSGRGSYEQYF.